What follows are 20 T cell receptor beta chains derived from one specimen sequenced in a study of blood T cell repertoires in COVID-19. Data came from immunoSEQ multiplex PCR; TCRdb stores just in-frame clones and leaves some out. This sample has about 250,000 clones, with roughly 86% found just once. Sample: PBMCs or T cells enriched from blood (not recorded which). The receptors here all came from a woman aged 45-65 years who had recovered from COVID-19.

The J gene is TRBJ1-5, the V gene TRBV9; D may be TRBD1 (5 bases). This CDR3 spans 15 amino acids. Germline values: CDR1 SGDLS, CDR2 YYNGEE. Trimming removed 0 bases at V and 5 bases at J, with 12 bases between. CDR3 coding DNA: TGTGCCAGCAGCGTAGGCTGGGAGGGGTATCAGCCCCAGCATTTT. Translation: CASSVGWEGYQPQHF.

This clone was seen a single time. J is TRBJ2-3 and V is TRBV13; 9 positions agree with TRBD1. The V and J ends lost 0 bases and 6 bases, in that order; junction bases with no gene match: 10. From germline, CDR1 is PRHDT and CDR2 FYEKMQ (reference sequence). The CDR3 length is 17 residues. CDR3 bases: TGTGCCAGCAGCTTAGGCTCCGGACAGGGGTACGAGGATACGCAGTATTTT. Its protein product is CASSLGSGQGYEDTQYF.

The chain recombines TRBV5-3 with TRBJ1-2, with D possibly matching TRBD1 (5 bases). Being an ORF, TRBV5-3 has a function that is uncertain. V lost 4 bases, J lost 4 bases, and 23 bases lay in between. The CDR3 extends over 17 amino acids. CDR3 DNA: TGTGCCAGAAGCCTGGCTTCCCTCGGGGGAGACTCCTATGGCTACACCTTC. This sequence encodes CARSLASLGGDSYGYTF.

This chain's CDR3 is CASNPSGQHYEQYF. CDR3 in DNA: TGCGCCAGCAATCCTAGCGGCCAACACTACGAGCAGTACTTC. The chain uses TRBV5-1 and TRBJ2-7; 7 bases fit TRBD2. The CDR3 sequence is 14 residues long. After removal of 6 bases from V and 3 bases from J, the junction contained 9 bases not matched to a gene. Per the germline V gene, CDR1 is SGHRS and CDR2 is YFSETQ.

The V gene is TRBV7-3, the J gene TRBJ2-7; unclear D gene. The CDR3 length is 12 residues. V was trimmed by 6 bases and J by 6 bases, leaving 12 bases between them. The V gene's germline CDR1 is SGHTA and CDR2 FQGTGA. For the CDR3, the DNA is TGTGCCAGCAGTTTACCTGGCGGCGAGCAGTACTTC. Encoded protein: CASSLPGGEQYF. The full variable domain, its missing parts supplied by reference TRBV7-3 and TRBJ2-7, is GAGVSQTPSNKVTEKGKYVELRCDPISGHTALYWYRQSLGQGPEFLIYFQGTGAADDSGLPNDRFFAVRPEGSVSTLKIQRTERGDSAVYLCASSLPGGEQYFGPGTRLTVT.

This clone was detected a few times. The chain is built from TRBV3-1 (or the pseudogene TRBV3-2) and TRBJ1-3; TRBD1 matches 7 bases. Trimming removed 3 bases from V and 5 bases from J; junction bases left unmatched: 4. The germline gives CDR1 LGHDT, CDR2 YNNKEL (reference sequence). CDR3 length equals 14 residues. The CDR3 loop reads CASSQGDSRNTIYF. The CDR3 coding sequence is TGTGCCAGCAGCCAGGGGGACAGCAGAAACACCATATATTTT.

The chain joins TRBV27 to TRBJ2-1, with 9 bases fitting TRBD2. The germline V gene encodes CDR1 MNHEY and CDR2 SMNVEV (reference sequence). CDR3 length equals 18 residues. Trimming took 4 bases from V and 9 from J; bases not matched to a gene: 19. The CDR3 sequence is CASSSFPCRRGRACEQFF. CDR3 sequence (DNA): TGTGCCAGCAGTTCATTCCCTTGCCGGCGCGGGAGGGCCTGTGAGCAGTTCTTC.

J is TRBJ2-7 and V is TRBV5-4, with 7 nucleotides matching TRBD2. The germline V gene encodes CDR1 SGHNT and CDR2 YYREEE (reference sequence). J gave up 2 bases and V 2 bases, and 4 bases lay outside the gene matches. CDR3 length: 14 residues. The CDR3 region has the DNA TGTGCCAGCAGCTTCTCTAGCGGACCCTACGAGCAGTACTTC. Protein: CASSFSSGPYEQYF.

This sequence joins TRBV7-9 and TRBJ2-1, with 7 nucleotides matching TRBD1. V was pared by 1 base and J by 8 bases, with 5 bases of the junction left unmatched. In germline, CDR1 is SEHNR, CDR2 FQNEAQ (reference sequence). The CDR3 covers 14 residues. CDR3 protein: CASSLDRGRDEQFF. CDR3 in DNA: TGTGCCAGCAGCTTAGACAGGGGCCGCGATGAGCAGTTCTTC.

A word on this clone: The junction departs from the called germline gene at one end, perhaps through a read error. This chain joins TRBV7-7 and TRBJ1-4; TRBD1 matches 7 bases. The CDR3 is made up of 15 amino acids. The V gene's germline CDR1 is SSHAT and CDR2 FNYEAQ (reference sequence). The CDR3 coding sequence is TGTGCTAGCAGCCCCGGGACAGCAACTAATGAAAAACTGTTTTTT. It is translated as CASSPGTATNEKLFF.

This chain uses TRBV27 with TRBJ1-1, with D unclear. V shed 5 bases and J shed 2 bases, with 9 bases lying between them. The CDR3 is made up of 13 amino acids. Per germline, CDR1 MNHEY and CDR2 SMNVEV (reference sequence). In DNA, the CDR3 is TGTGCCAGCAGTGTCTACAGAAACACTGAAGCTTTCTTT. Protein product: CASSVYRNTEAFF.

V usage is TRBV13 and J usage is TRBJ1-5; the D gene is possibly TRBD1 (5 bases). Germline CDR1 reads PRHDT; CDR2 reads FYEKMQ (reference sequence). V lost 0 bases to trimming and J lost 0 bases, with 21 bases between them. This CDR3 spans 20 amino acids. The CDR3 loop reads CASSLGLRGRVGGSNQPQHF. CDR3 coding DNA: TGTGCCAGCAGCTTAGGCCTAAGGGGCAGGGTGGGCGGTAGCAATCAGCCCCAGCATTTT.

This sequence joins TRBV4-1 and TRBJ2-3; D call uncertain. V lost 4 bases, J lost 0 bases, and 11 bases lay in between. The CDR3 is 15 residues long. From germline, CDR1 is MGHRA and CDR2 YSYEKL. CDR3 residues: CASSPELPSTDTQYF. As DNA, the CDR3 is TGCGCCAGCAGCCCTGAGCTACCTAGCACAGATACGCAGTATTTT.

This clone occurred once. The J gene is TRBJ1-1, the V gene TRBV2; the D gene is possibly TRBD1 (6 bases). There are 15 residues in the CDR3. V lost 1 base to trimming and J lost 6 bases, with 15 bases between them. CDR1 is SNHLY and CDR2 is FYNNEI in the germline V gene. The CDR3 reads CASSEDSQGLAEAFF. CDR3 nucleotide sequence: TGTGCCAGCAGTGAAGATTCACAGGGATTAGCTGAAGCTTTCTTT.

The chain has TRBV7-6 and TRBJ2-7; maybe TRBD1 (5 bases). Deletions cut 4 bases from V and 7 bases from J, with 14 bases between. The CDR3 loop spans 13 amino acids. Germline V CDR1 and CDR2: SGHVS, FNYEAQ. CDR3 coding DNA: TGTGCCAGCAGCTCCAGCCAGGGTCGAGAGCAGTACTTC. The encoded protein is CASSSSQGREQYF.

The chain links TRBV20-1 to TRBJ1-1; TRBD1 matches 7 bases. Trimming removed 3 bases from V and 3 bases from J; junction bases left unmatched: 7. CDR1 is DFQATT and CDR2 is SNEGSKA in the germline V gene (reference sequence). This CDR3 is 14 amino acids long. CDR3 residues: CSASQTGSDTEAFF. The CDR3, as DNA: TGCAGTGCTAGTCAGACAGGGAGTGACACTGAAGCTTTCTTT.

V and J are TRBV6-5 and TRBJ1-4; 7 bases map to TRBD1. The ends lost 5 bases at V and 3 bases at J; junction bases unmatched: 6. This CDR3 is built from 15 residues. Germline V lookup: CDR1 MNHEY, CDR2 SVGAGI. In DNA, the CDR3 is TGTGCCAGCAGTATCCAGGGGGTAGCTAATGAAAAACTGTTTTTT. Translation gives CASSIQGVANEKLFF.

The chain employs TRBV28 and TRBJ1-2, with D unresolved. This CDR3 is 11 amino acids long. The V gene lost 6 bases and the J gene lost 4 bases, with 6 bases spanning the gap. Per the germline V gene, CDR1 is MDHEN and CDR2 is SYDVKM. The CDR3 region is CASSKSYGYTF. CDR3 in DNA: TGTGCCAGCAGCAAGAGCTATGGCTACACCTTC.

This clone was seen a single time. The rearrangement links TRBV19 to TRBJ1-5, with a weak D call TRBD1 (6 bases). With 5 bases removed from V and 7 bases from J, the gap between germline ends came to 21 bases. The germline V gene encodes CDR1 LNHDA and CDR2 SQIVND (reference sequence). This CDR3 has 16 amino acids. The CDR3 coding sequence is TGTGCCAGTAGTCCCCGGCCCGATCTCAGGGGACAGCCCCAGCATTTT. Translating gives CASSPRPDLRGQPQHF. Full variable domain (missing parts from reference TRBV19 and TRBJ1-5): DGGITQSPKYLFRKEGQNVTLSCEQNLNHDAMYWYRQDPGQGLRLIYYSQIVNDFQKGDIAEGYSVSREKKESFPLTVTSAQKNPTAFYLCASSPRPDLRGQPQHFGDGTRLSIL.

V gene TRBV6-5 combines with J gene TRBJ1-4, with no clear D. V lost 7 bases and J lost 0, with 9 bases in between. Germline V CDR1 and CDR2: MNHEY, SVGAGI. The CDR3 has 14 amino acids. CDR3 nucleotide sequence: TGTGCCAGCACTCCAGCGGCAACTAATGAAAAACTGTTTTTT. Translated, it gives CASTPAATNEKLFF.